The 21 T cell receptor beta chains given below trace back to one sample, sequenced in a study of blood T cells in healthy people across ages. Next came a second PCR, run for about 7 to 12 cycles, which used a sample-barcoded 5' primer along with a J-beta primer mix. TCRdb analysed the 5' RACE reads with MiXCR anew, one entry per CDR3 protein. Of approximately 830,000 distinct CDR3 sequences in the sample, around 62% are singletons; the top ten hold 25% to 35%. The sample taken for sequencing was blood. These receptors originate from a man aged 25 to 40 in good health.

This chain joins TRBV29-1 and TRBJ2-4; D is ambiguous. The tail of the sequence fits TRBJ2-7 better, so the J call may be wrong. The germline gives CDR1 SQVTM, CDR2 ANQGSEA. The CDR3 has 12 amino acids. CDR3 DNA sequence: TGCAGCGTTTTAGTGACACCCTACGAGCAGTACTTC. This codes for CSVLVTPYEQYF.

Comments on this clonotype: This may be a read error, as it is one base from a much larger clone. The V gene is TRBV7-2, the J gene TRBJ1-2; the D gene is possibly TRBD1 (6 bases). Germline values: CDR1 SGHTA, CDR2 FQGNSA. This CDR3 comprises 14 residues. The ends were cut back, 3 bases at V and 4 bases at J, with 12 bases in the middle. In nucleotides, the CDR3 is TGTGCCAGCAGCTTCCACAGGGTTGGCTATGGCTACACCTTC. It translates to CASSFHRVGYGYTF.

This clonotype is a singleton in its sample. The chain's CDR3 is CASSQVFAGGRTYEQYF. The CDR3 nucleotides are TGTGCCAGCAGCCAAGTCTTTGCGGGGGGGAGAACCTACGAGCAGTACTTC. The chain joins TRBV3-1 to TRBJ2-7, with 9 bases lining up with TRBD2. The junction had 9 bases not matched to a gene; V was cut back by 1 base and J by 2 bases. The CDR3 is 17 amino acids. The germline V gene encodes CDR1 LGHDT and CDR2 YNNKEL (reference sequence).

CDR3 in DNA: TGTGCCAGCAGCCCGATGTCCCCGAGCTCCTACAATGAGCAGTTCTTC. This encodes CASSPMSPSSYNEQFF. V is TRBV14 and J is TRBJ2-1; D is unclear. Trimming left V 4 bases short and J 0 bases short, with 13 bases between. CDR1 and CDR2 from the germline V gene are SGHDN and FVKESK. There are 16 residues in the CDR3.

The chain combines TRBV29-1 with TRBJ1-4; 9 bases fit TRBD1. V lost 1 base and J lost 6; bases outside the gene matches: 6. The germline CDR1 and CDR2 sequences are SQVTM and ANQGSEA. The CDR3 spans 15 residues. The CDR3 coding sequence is TGCAGCGTTGAAGGGGACAGGGAGGCGGATGAAAAACTGTTTTTT. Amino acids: CSVEGDREADEKLFF.

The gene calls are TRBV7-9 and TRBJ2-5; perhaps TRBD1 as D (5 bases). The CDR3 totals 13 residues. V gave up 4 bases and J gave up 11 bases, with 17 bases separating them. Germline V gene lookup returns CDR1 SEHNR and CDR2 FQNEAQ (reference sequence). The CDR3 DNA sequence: TGTGCCAGCAGCTCCCCCAGGGTTGATGAGCAGTACTTC. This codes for CASSSPRVDEQYF.

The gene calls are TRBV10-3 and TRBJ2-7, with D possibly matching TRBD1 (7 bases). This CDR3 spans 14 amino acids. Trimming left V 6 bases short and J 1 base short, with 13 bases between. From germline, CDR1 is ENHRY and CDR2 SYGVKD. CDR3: CAIRGAGQSYEQYF. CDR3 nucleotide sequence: TGTGCCATCAGGGGCGCGGGACAGTCCTACGAGCAGTACTTC.

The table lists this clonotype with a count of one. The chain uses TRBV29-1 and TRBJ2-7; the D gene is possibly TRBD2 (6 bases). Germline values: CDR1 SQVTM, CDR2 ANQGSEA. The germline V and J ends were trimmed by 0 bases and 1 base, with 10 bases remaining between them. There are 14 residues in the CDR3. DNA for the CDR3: TGCAGCGTTGAAGAGGGAGGTGTATCCTACGAGCAGTACTTC. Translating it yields CSVEEGGVSYEQYF.

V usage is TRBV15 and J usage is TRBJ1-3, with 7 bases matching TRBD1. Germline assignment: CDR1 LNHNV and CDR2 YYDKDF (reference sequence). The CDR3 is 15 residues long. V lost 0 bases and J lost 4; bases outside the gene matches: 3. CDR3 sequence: CATSRDTGEGNTIYF. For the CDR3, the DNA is TGTGCCACCAGCAGAGACACAGGGGAAGGAAACACCATATATTTT.

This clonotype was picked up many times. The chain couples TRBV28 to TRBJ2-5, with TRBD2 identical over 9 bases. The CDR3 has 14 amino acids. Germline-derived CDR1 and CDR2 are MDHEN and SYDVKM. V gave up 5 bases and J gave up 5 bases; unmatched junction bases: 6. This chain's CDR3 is CASSGLAGVETQYF. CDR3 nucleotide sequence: TGTGCCAGCAGTGGATTAGCGGGGGTGGAGACCCAGTACTTC.

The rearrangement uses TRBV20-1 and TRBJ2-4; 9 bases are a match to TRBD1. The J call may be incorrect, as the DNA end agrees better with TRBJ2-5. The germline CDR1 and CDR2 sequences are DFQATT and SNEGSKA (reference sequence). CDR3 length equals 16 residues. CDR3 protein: CSARAPTGGMKETQYF. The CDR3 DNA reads TGCAGTGCTAGAGCCCCGACAGGGGGGATGAAAGAGACCCAGTACTTC.

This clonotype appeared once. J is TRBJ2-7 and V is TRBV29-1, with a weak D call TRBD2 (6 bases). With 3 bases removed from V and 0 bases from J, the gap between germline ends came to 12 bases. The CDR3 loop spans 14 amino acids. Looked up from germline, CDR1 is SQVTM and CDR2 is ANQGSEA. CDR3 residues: CSVDGGVTSYEQYF. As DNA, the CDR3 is TGCAGCGTTGATGGCGGGGTCACCTCCTACGAGCAGTACTTC.

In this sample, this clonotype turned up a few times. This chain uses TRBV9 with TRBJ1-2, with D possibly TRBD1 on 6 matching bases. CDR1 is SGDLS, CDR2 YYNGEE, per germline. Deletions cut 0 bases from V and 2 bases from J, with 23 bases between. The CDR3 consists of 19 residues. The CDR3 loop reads CASSVELREPTGTNYGYTF. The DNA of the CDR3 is TGTGCCAGCAGCGTAGAACTAAGGGAACCGACAGGTACCAACTATGGCTACACCTTC.

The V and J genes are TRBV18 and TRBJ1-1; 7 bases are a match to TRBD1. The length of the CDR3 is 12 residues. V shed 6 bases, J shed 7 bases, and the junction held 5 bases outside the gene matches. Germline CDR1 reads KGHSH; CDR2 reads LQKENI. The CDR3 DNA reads TGTGCCAGCTCCCCGGGACAGTGTGAAGCTTTCTTT. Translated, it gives CASSPGQCEAFF.

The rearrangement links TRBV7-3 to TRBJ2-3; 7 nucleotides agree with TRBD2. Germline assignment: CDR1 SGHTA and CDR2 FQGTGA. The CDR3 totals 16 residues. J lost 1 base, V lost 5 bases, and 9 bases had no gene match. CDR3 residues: CASSTDHRGGTDTQYF. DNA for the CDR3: TGTGCCAGCAGCACCGACCATCGGGGGGGCACAGATACGCAGTATTTT. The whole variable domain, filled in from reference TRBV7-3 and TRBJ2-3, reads GAGVSQTPSNKVTEKGKYVELRCDPISGHTALYWYRQSLGQGPEFLIYFQGTGAADDSGLPNDRFFAVRPEGSVSTLKIQRTERGDSAVYLCASSTDHRGGTDTQYFGPGTRLTVL.

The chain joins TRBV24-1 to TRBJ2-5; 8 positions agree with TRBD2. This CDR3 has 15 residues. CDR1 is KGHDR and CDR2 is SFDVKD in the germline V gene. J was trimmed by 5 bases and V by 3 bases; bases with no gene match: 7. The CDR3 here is CATSDPGGAGETQYF. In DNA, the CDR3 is TGTGCCACCAGTGATCCCGGGGGGGCCGGGGAGACCCAGTACTTC.

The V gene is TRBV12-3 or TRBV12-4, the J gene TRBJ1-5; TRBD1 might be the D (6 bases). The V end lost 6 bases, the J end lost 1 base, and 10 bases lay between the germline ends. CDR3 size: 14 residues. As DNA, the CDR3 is TGTGCCAGCAGACCTGGGACAAGCAATCAGCCCCAGCATTTT. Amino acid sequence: CASRPGTSNQPQHF.

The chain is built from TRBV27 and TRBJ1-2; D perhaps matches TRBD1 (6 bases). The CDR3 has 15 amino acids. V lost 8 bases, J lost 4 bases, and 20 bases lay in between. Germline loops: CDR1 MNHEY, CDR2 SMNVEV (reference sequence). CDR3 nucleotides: TGTGCCAGCGCCGGGATCCACAGGGTCTCCTATGGCTACACCTTC. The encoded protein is CASAGIHRVSYGYTF.

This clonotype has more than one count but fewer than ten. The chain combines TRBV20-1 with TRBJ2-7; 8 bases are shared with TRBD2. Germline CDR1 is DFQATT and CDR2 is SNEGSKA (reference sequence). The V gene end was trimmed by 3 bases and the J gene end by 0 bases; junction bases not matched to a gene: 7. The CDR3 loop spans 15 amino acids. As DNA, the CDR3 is TGCAGTGCTAGGTCGGGGGGGCCCAACTCCTACGAGCAGTACTTC. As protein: CSARSGGPNSYEQYF.

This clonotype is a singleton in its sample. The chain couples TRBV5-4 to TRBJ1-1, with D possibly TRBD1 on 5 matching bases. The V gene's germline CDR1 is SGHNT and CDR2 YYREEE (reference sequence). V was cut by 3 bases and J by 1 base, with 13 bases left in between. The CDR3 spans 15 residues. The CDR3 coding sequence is TGTGCCAGCAGCTCCTCGGGGGATGCGAACACTGAAGCTTTCTTT. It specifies CASSSSGDANTEAFF. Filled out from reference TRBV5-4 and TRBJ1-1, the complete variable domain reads ETGVTQSPTHLIKTRGQQVTLRCSSQSGHNTVSWYQQALGQGPQFIFQYYREEENGRGNFPPRFSGLQFPNYSSELNVNALELDDSALYLCASSSSGDANTEAFFGQGTRLTVV.

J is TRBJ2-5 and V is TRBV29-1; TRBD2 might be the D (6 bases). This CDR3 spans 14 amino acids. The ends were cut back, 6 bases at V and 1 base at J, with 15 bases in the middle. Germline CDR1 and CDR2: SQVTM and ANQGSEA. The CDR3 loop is CSVALRGSQETQYF. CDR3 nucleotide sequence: TGCAGCGTGGCCCTGCGGGGCTCCCAAGAGACCCAGTACTTC.